This is a list of T cell receptor beta chains from one sample in a study of T cells after yellow fever vaccination. TCRdb ran MiXCR on the 5' RACE reads and lists one entry per CDR3 protein. The table shows more than 450,000 distinct CDR3 sequences, with 20% to 25% occurring only once. The specimen was PBMCs, collected more than 20 days after the first yellow fever vaccination. Every receptor here comes from a man between 18 and 35 years old who received the YFV17D yellow fever vaccine. CDR3s leave out the opening cysteine and the closing phenylalanine or tryptophan. The order of the fields is V gene, J gene, CDR3 protein.

>TRBV15|TRBJ2-7
ATSRGPSYEQY
>TRBV12-3/TRBV12-4|TRBJ1-5
ASSLARGPQH
>TRBV12-3/TRBV12-4|TRBJ1-1
ASIDGATEAF
>TRBV7-2|TRBJ2-3
ASSPSSGVRSDTQY
>TRBV19|TRBJ1-1
ASSPGTGTTEAF
>TRBV6-1|TRBJ1-5
ASSGQTWNQPQH
>TRBV10-3|TRBJ1-5
AISESRGAGNQPQH
>TRBV5-6|TRBJ2-1
ASSLLVQPSTKGNEQF
>TRBV4-2|TRBJ2-2
ASSQEESGTLKGGELF
>TRBV28|TRBJ2-2
ASRRTGGELF
>TRBV4-2|TRBJ2-4
ASSQAPGFTKNIQY
>TRBV20-1|TRBJ1-5
SANGQGWPQH
>TRBV7-9|TRBJ1-2
ASSLAGQSLRYT
>TRBV29-1|TRBJ2-3
SVEDWGGGHSASDTQY
>TRBV2|TRBJ1-3
ASIPPVSGNTIY
>TRBV5-1|TRBJ1-2
ASSLLVGDYT
>TRBV12-3/TRBV12-4|TRBJ1-2
ASSYVQIYGYT
>TRBV28|TRBJ1-1
ASTSSDTEAF
>TRBV5-1|TRBJ2-7
ASRRLAGDDYEQY
>TRBV20-1|TRBJ1-1
SAPLPQGHGTDTEAF
>TRBV7-2|TRBJ1-1
ASSEIQGANTEAF
>TRBV25-1|TRBJ2-3
ASSEPSRRDTQY
>TRBV7-2|TRBJ2-1
ASSLEDGRSYNEQF
>TRBV7-9|TRBJ1-6
ASSPGGRDNSPLH
>TRBV10-3|TRBJ1-6
AISESGENSPLH
>TRBV6-1|TRBJ2-2
ASTQSSGFGGELF
>TRBV12-3/TRBV12-4|TRBJ1-1
ASSPRTGADTEAF
>TRBV5-1|TRBJ1-4
ASSAGPDEKLF
>TRBV27|TRBJ1-5
ASRINGGNQPQH
>TRBV15|TRBJ2-7
ATSTGTTYEQY
>TRBV18|TRBJ1-1
ASSSRGSMDTEAF
>TRBV7-2|TRBJ2-3
ASSHPDRPDTQY
>TRBV7-3|TRBJ2-1
ASSLLKNPYNEQF
>TRBV6-2/TRBV6-3|TRBJ1-1
ASSYDPGGTEAF
>TRBV24-1|TRBJ1-1
ATSGSGSLNTEAF
>TRBV12-3/TRBV12-4|TRBJ1-1
ASVQGLRSTEAF
>TRBV30|TRBJ2-2
AWSPGTGDELF
>TRBV9|TRBJ2-5
ASSVVLGLAGQETQY
>TRBV7-2|TRBJ2-7
ASSSLPGALPYEQY
>TRBV3-1|TRBJ1-5
ASSPFVRPQH
>TRBV28|TRBJ2-1
ASSLGSGSHHYNEQF
>TRBV12-3/TRBV12-4|TRBJ2-1
ASSLFSKDNEQF
>TRBV2|TRBJ1-1
ASSEGVLPLGTEAF
>TRBV7-9|TRBJ2-7
ASGVAGAEAYEQY
>TRBV12-3/TRBV12-4|TRBJ1-1
ASSLDQGNTEAF
>TRBV4-3|TRBJ2-7
ASSQDGLAGPISYEQY
>TRBV20-1|TRBJ2-2
SASGATSFSGELF
>TRBV6-5|TRBJ1-4
ASRLAGGGEKLF
>TRBV7-8|TRBJ2-5
ASSSSQGATETQY
>TRBV27|TRBJ2-1
ASSLTSGEVYNEQF
>TRBV5-1|TRBJ1-1
ASSRGGGEAF
>TRBV5-1|TRBJ1-1
ASSAPGQLGTEAF
>TRBV5-8|TRBJ2-1
ASSFRGISYNEQF